The clone carrying this TCR beta chain was seen many times. The CDR3 has 14 residues. The V gene's germline CDR1 is SGDLS and CDR2 YYNGEE. V was pared by 1 base and J by 7 bases, with 14 bases between. Patients had received no treatment of any kind before thyroid surgery. This sample stems from a study of metastatic and nonmetastatic thyroid tumors. MiXCR reprocessed the PCR reads for TCRdb. The sample comprises about 20,000 clones, 10% to 12% of which are singletons, and 7.5% to 8% rests with the top ten. The V call is TRBV9, the J call TRBJ1-1; D gene unclear. Source material: blood. The origin of this receptor is a female donor with papillary thyroid cancer or a benign thyroid nodule (not recorded which). Some clones in this sample may be carry-over from other donors' samples. CDR3 sequence (DNA): TGTGCCAGCAGCGTAACCTCCGGTGTCAGTGAAGCTTTCTTT. It codes for CASSVTSGVSEAFF.